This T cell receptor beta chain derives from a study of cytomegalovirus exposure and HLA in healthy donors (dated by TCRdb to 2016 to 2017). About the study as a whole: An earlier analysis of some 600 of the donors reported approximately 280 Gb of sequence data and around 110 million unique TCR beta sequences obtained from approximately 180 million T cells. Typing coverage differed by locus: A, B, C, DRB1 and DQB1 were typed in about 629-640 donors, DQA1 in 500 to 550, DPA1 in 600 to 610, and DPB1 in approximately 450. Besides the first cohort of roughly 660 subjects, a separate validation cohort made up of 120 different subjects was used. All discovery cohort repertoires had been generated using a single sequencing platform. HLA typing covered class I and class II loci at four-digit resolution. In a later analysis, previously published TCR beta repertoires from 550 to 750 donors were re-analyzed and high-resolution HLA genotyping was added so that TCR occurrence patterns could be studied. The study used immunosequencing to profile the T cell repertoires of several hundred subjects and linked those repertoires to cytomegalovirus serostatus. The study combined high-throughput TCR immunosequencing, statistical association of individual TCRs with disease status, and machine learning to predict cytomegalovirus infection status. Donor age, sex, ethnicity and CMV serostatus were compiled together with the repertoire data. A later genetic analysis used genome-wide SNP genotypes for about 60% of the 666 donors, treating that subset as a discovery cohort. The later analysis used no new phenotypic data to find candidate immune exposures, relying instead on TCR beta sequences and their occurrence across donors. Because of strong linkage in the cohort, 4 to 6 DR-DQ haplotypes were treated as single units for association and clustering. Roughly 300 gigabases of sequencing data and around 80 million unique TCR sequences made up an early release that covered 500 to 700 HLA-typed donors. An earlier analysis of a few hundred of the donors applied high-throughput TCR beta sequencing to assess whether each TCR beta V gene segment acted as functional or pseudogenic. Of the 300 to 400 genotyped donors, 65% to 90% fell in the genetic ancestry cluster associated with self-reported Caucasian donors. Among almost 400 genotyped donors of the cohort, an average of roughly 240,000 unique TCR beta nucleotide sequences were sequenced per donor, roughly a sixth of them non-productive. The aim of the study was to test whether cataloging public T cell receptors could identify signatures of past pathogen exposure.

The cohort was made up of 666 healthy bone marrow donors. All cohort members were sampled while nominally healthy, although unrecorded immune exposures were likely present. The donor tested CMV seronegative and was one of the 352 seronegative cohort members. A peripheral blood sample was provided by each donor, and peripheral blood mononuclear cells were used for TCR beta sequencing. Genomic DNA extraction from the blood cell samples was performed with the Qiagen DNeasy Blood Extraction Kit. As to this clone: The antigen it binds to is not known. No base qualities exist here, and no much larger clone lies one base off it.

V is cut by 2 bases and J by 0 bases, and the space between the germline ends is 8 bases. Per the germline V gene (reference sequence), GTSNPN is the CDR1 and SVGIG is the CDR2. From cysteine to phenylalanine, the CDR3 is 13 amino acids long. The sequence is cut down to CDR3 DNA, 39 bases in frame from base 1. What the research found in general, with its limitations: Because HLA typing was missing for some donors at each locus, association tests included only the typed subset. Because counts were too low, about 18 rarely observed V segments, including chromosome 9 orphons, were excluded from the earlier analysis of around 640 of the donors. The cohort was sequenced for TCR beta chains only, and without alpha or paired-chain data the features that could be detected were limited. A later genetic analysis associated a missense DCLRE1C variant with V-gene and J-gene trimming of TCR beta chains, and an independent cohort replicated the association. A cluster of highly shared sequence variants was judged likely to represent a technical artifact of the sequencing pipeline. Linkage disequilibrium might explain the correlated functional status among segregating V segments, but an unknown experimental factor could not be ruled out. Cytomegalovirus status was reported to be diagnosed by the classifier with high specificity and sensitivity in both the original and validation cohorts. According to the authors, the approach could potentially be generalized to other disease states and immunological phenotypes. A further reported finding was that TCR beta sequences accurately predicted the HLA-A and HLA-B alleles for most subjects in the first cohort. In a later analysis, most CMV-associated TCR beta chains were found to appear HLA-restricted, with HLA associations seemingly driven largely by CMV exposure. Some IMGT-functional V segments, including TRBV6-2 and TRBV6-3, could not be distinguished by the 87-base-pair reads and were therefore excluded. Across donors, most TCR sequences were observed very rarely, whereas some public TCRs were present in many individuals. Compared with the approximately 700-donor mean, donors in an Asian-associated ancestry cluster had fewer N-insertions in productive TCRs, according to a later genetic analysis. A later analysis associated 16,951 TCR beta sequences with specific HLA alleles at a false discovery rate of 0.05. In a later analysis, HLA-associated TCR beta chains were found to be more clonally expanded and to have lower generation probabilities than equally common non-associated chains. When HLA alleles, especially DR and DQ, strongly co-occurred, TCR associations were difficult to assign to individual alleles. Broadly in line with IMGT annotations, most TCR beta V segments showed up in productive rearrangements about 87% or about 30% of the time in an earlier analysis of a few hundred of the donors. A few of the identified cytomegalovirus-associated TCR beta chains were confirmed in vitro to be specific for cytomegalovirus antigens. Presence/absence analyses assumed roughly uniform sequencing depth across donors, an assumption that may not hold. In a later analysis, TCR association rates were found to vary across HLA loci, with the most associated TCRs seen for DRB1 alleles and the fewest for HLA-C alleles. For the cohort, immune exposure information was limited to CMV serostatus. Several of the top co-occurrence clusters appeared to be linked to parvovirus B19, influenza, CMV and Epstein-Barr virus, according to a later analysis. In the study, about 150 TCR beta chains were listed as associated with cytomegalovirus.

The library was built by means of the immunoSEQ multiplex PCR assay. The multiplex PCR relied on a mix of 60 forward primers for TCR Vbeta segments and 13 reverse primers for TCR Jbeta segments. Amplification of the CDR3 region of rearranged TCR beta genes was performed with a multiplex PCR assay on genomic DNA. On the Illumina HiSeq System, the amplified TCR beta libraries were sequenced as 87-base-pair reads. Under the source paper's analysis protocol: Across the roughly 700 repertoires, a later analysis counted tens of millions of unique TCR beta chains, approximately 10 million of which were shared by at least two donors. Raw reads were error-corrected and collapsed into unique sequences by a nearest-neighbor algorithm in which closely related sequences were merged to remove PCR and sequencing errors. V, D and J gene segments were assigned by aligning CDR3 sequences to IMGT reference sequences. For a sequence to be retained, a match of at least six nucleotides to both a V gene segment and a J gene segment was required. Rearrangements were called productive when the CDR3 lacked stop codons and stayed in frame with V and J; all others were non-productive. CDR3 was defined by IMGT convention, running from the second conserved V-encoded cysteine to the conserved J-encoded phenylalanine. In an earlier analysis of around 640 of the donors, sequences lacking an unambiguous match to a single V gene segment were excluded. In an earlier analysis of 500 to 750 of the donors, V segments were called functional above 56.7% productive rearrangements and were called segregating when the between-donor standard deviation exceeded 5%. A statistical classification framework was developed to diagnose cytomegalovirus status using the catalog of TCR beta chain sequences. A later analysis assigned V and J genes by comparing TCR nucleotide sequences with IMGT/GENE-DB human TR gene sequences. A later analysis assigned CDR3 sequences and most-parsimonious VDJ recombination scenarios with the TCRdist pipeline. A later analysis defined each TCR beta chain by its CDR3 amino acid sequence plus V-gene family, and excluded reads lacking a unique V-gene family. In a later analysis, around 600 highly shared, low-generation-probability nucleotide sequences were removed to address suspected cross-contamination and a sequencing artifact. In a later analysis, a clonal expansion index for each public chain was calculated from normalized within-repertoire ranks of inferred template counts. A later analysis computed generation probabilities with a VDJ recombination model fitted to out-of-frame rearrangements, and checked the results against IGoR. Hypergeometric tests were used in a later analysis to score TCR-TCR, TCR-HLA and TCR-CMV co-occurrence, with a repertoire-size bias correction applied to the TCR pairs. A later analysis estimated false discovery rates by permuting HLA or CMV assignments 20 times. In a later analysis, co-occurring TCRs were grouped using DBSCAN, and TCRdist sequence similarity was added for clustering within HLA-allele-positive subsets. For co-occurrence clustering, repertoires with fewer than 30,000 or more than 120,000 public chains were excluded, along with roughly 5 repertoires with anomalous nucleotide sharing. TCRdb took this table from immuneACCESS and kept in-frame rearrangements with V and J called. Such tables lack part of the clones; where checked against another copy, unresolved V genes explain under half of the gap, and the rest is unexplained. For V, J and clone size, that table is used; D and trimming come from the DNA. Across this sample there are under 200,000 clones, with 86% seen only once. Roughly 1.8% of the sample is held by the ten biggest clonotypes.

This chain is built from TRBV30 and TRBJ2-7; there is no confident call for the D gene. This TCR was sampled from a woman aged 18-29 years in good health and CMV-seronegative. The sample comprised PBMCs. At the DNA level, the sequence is TGTGCCTGGAGTTGGTCTAGCTCCTACGAGCAGTACTTC. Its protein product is CAWSWSSSYEQYF.